This TCR beta chain was obtained from a study of T cells in Graves' hyperthyroidism and ophthalmopathy. TCR beta CDR3 sequences were amplified from RNA transcripts. TCR CDR3 regions were first amplified by RT-PCR with HTBI primers. MiXCR was run by TCRdb on the multiplex PCR reads, yielding one entry per CDR3 protein. The sample has fewer than 450,000 distinct CDR3 sequences, roughly 15% seen once. The length of the CDR3 is 14 residues. The J segment lost 4 bases and the V segment lost 4 bases, leaving 5 bases of the junction unmatched. Germline V gene sequence: CDR1 MGHRA, CDR2 YSYEKL. The rearrangement uses TRBV4-1 and TRBJ1-1, with 8 bases fitting TRBD1. The sample consisted of blood. The source of this sequence is a woman aged 60-75 years with Graves' ophthalmopathy. CDR3 bases: TGCGCCAGCAGCCGACCGACAGGGGTCACTGAAGCTTTCTTT. Protein sequence: CASSRPTGVTEAFF.